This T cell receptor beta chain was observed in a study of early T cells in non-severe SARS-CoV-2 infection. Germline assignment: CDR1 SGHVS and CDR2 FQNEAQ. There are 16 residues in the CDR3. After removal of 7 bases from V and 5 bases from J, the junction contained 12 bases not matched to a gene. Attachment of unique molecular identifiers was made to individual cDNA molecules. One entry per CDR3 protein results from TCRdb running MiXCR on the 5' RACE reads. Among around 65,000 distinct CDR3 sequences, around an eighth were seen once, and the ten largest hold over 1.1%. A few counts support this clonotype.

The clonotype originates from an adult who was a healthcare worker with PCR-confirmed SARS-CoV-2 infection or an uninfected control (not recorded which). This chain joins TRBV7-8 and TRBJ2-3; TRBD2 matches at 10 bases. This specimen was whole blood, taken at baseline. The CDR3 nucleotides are TGTGCCAGCAAGCCGGGGACTAGCGTCCGGGTAGATACGCAGTATTTT. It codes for CASKPGTSVRVDTQYF.